This T cell receptor beta chain was recovered during a study of regulatory T cells in long-lasting Graves disease (dated by TCRdb to 2020 to 2022). For context, the study as a whole: Persistent Graves' disease meant more than 5 years of antithyroid drug treatment with TSH receptor autoantibodies that stayed positive. The study took place in China and was registered as a clinical trial. This study used TCR sequencing and RNA sequencing of peripheral blood to compare persistent Graves' disease patients against newly diagnosed Graves' disease patients. A total of about 33 samples underwent TCR sequencing: about 13 from persistent and roughly 20 from newly diagnosed Graves' disease patients. Persistent Graves' disease patients in the clinical cohort had taken antithyroid drugs for approximately ten years on average. Points the paper makes about the study in general: The small sample size was acknowledged by the authors as a limitation that may reduce accuracy. The study examined only peripheral blood because the primary lesion, thyroid tissue, could not be accessed. Sequencing and analysis were limited to the TCR beta chain. Persistent patients shared more public clonotypes among themselves (more than 2,500) than newly diagnosed patients did (more than 950). Compared with newly diagnosed patients, persistent Graves' disease patients had lower TCR Shannon entropy and fewer highly expanded clones, which suggests clonal expansion.

Library prep was done by multiplex PCR. Data came from an Illumina HiSeq 4000. iRepertoire HTBI primers and Arm-PCR amplification of CDR3 regions were used to construct TCR beta libraries. PCR products were gel purified before sequencing. In the paper's pipeline: A total of 62 TRBV and 14 TRBJ segments were identified across samples and were used for gene usage analysis of CDR3 amino acid clonotypes. COPE and FqMerger were used to merge the filtered high-quality paired reads into contigs. Contigs were aligned with BLAST to IMGT TRBV, TRBD and TRBJ reference genes, and CDR3 was defined per IMGT. Any clonotype with a frequency above 0.1% was counted as a highly expanded clone. Repertoire diversity was measured by Shannon entropy, and V-J evenness by the Gini coefficient. A clonotype was considered public if more than one individual shared it. Using fastp trimming at Q25 and MiXCR clonotype assembly, TCRdb reanalyzed the public sequencing data and kept in-frame beta chains. Identical CDR3 protein sequences are pooled into one entry, listed with their most common genes and DNA. TCRdb, rather than the study authors, made the V and J calls. The sample records about half a million distinct CDR3 sequences, roughly 22% of which are singletons. The top ten hold about an eighth of the sample.

The table lists this clonotype with a few counts. Its antigen remains unidentified. No clone much larger than this one lies a single base away; base qualities are absent. In the paper's terms, the time point label means: persistent/refractory GD, antithyroid drugs over 5 years with positive TRAb. RNA was extracted from PBMCs in TRIzol for both TCR sequencing and RNA sequencing. Graves' disease was diagnosed according to American Thyroid Association guidelines. The patients came from an endocrinology department in Xi'an, China. Each patient gave approximately 10 milliliters of peripheral blood, collected in an EDTA anticoagulant tube. PBMCs were isolated by Ficoll Paque Plus density gradient separation without further T cell sorting. RNA quality was checked with an Agilent 2100 Bioanalyzer and agarose gel, and concentration with a NanoDrop 2000. The starting material was peripheral blood mononuclear cells (PBMCs), obtained when the disease was refractory, from a patient treated with antithyroid drugs. The origin of this receptor is a female donor with Graves disease.

CDR3 region: CASSWALDLNTGELFF. The bases are TGTGCCAGCAGTTGGGCCCTGGACCTGAACACCGGGGAGCTGTTTTTT. The receptor chain draws on TRBV6-5 and TRBJ2-2, with no confident D gene call. Based on the germline V gene, the CDR1 and CDR2 sequences are MNHEY and SVGAGI. The CDR3 sequence holds 16 residues, the cysteine and phenylalanine included. The DNA shown is the 48-base CDR3, in frame from base 1. V drops 4 bases and J drops 1 base, leaving 13 bases in between.